This note documents a single TCR beta chain sequence. Its target is unknown. This specimen comes from a study of molecular identifiers for immune sequencing clone quantification. The ends lost 0 bases at V and 8 bases at J; junction bases unmatched: 8. Germline CDR1 and CDR2: GTSNPN and SVGIG (reference sequence). The CDR3 runs to 15 residues. The naive CD8 libraries originated from between roughly 19,000 and 1,000,000 sorted cells and drew on 10%, 30% or 50% RNA. The sorting of naive CD8 T cells used the CD8+CD4-CCR7+CD45RA+ phenotype. Bulk TCR libraries used previously described methods and listed TCR primers. TCRdb re-derived calls from the PCR reads in MiXCR, one entry per CDR3 protein. In the table there are some 320,000 distinct CDR3 sequences, about 22% of which are singletons. Study outcomes and limitations: More than 99% of effector molecules, versus under 1% of naive-cell molecules, belonged to clones above 20 RNA copies.

The chain employs TRBV30 and TRBJ2-1; 9 bases fit TRBD2. Sequences were obtained from naive CD8+ T cells from blood, with Jurkat cell RNA spiked in. Documented subset: FACS-sorted CD8+CD4-CCR7+CD45RA+ naive T cells. The receptor was derived from a human donor in good health. Some libraries in this study had Jurkat cell RNA spiked in. CDR3 region: CAWSVLAGGYDEQFF. The CDR3 DNA reads as TGTGCCTGGAGTGTACTCGCGGGAGGGTACGATGAGCAGTTCTTC.